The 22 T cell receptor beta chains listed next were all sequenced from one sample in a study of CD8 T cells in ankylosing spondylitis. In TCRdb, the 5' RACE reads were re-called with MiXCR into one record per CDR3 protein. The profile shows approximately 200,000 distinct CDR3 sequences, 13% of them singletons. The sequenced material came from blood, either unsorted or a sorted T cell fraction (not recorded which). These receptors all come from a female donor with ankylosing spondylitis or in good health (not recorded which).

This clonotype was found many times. The CDR3 sequence is CSVEASGSQETQYF. Here the CDR3 DNA reads TGCAGCGTTGAAGCTAGCGGGAGCCAAGAGACCCAGTACTTC. The J gene is TRBJ2-5, the V gene TRBV29-1; 10 positions match TRBD2. Germline CDR1 SQVTM, CDR2 ANQGSEA. Trimming took 1 base from V and 1 from J; bases not matched to a gene: 0. CDR3 length: 14 residues.

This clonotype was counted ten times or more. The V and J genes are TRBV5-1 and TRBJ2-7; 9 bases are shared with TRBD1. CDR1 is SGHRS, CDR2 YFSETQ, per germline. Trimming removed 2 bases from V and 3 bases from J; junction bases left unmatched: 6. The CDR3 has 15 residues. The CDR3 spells CASSLQGAQGYEQYF. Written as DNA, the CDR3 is TGCGCCAGCAGCTTACAGGGGGCGCAGGGCTACGAGCAGTACTTC.

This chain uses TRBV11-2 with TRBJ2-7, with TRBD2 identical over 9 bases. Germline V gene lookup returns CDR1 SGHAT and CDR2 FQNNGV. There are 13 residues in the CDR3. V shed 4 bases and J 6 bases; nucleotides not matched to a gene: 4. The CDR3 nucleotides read TGTGCCAGCAGCTCCCGACTAGCGGCCGAGCAGTACTTC. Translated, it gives CASSSRLAAEQYF. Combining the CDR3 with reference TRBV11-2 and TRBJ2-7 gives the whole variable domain EAGVAQSPRYKIIEKRQSVAFWCNPISGHATLYWYQQILGQGPKLLIQFQNNGVVDDSQLPKDRFSAERLKGVDSTLKIQPAKLEDSAVYLCASSSRLAAEQYFGPGTRLTVT.

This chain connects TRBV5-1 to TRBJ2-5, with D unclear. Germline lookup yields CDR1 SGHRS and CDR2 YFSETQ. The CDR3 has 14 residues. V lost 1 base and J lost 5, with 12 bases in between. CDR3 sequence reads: CASSLSVPAETQYF. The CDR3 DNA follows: TGCGCCAGCAGCTTGAGTGTCCCAGCGGAGACCCAGTACTTC.

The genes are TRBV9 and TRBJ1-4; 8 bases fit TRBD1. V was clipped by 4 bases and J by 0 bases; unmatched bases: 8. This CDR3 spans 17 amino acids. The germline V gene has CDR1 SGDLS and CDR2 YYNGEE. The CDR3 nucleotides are TGTGCCAGCAGCAGTCGGGACAGGCATGCAACTAATGAAAAACTGTTTTTT. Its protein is CASSSRDRHATNEKLFF.

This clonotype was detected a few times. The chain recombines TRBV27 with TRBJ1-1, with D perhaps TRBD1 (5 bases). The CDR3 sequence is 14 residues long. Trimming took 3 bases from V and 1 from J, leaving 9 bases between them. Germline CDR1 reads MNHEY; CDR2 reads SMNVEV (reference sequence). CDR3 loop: CASSFYGQNTEAFF. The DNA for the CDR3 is TGTGCCAGCAGTTTTTACGGACAGAACACTGAAGCTTTCTTT.

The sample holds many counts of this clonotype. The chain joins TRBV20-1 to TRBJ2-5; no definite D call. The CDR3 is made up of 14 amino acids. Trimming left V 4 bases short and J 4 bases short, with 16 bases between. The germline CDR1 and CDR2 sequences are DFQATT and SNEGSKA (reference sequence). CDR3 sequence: CSAILLGFRETQYF. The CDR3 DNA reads TGCAGTGCTATCCTCCTAGGCTTCCGAGAGACCCAGTACTTC.

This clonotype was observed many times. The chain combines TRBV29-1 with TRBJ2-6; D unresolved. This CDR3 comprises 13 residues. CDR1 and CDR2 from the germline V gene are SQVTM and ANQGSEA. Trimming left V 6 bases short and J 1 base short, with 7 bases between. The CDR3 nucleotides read TGCAGCGTGACGAGGTCTGGGGCCAACGTCCTGACTTTC. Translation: CSVTRSGANVLTF.

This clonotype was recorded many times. The CDR3 DNA follows: TGTGCCACCAGTGATTTAGCGGGGGGGAACAATGAGCAGTTCTTC. It specifies CATSDLAGGNNEQFF. The genes are TRBV24-1 and TRBJ2-1; 10 bases line up with TRBD2. The V and J ends lost 1 base and 5 bases, in that order; junction bases with no gene match: 1. From germline, CDR1 is KGHDR and CDR2 SFDVKD. The CDR3 sequence is 15 residues long.

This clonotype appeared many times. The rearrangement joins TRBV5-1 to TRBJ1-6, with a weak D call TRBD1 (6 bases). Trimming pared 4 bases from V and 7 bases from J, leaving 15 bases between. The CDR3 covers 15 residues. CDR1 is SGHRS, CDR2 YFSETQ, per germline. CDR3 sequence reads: CASSKRQDANSPLHF. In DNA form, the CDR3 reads TGCGCCAGCAGCAAAAGACAGGACGCCAATTCACCCCTCCACTTT.

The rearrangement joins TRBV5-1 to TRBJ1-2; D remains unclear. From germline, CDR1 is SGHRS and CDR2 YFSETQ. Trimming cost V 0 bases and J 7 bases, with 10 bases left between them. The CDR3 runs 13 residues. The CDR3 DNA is TGCGCCAGCAGCTTGGAAGGTTCTGGTGGCTACACCTTC. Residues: CASSLEGSGGYTF.

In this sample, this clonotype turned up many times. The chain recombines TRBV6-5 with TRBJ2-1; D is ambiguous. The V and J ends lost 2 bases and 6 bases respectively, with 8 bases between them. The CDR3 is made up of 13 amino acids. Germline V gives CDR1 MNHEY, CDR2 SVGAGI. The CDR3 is CASSYDFRNEQFF. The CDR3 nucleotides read TGTGCCAGCAGTTACGACTTCCGCAATGAGCAGTTCTTC.

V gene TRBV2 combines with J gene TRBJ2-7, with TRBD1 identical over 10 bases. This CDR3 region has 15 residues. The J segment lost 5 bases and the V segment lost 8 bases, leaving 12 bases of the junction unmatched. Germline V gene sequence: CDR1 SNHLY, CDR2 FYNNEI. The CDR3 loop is CASWAPGQGDHEQYF. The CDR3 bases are TGTGCCAGCTGGGCCCCCGGACAGGGGGACCACGAGCAGTACTTC.

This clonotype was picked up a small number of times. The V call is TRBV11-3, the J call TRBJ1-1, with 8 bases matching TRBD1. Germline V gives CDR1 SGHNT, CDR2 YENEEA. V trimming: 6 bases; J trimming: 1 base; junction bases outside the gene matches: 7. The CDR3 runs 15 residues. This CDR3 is CASSFPGQANTEAFF. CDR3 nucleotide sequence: TGTGCCAGCAGTTTTCCGGGACAGGCGAACACTGAAGCTTTCTTT.

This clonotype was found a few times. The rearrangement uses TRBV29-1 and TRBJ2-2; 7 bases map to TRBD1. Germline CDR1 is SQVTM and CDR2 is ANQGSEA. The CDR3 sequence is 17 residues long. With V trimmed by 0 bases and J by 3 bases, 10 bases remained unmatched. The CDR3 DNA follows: TGCAGCGTTGAAGATAGGGGACAGCAAGGGTACACCGGGGAGCTGTTTTTT. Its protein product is CSVEDRGQQGYTGELFF.

CDR3 in DNA: TGCGCCAGCAGCCAAGAGGCGCCCCCCAGGAGGGGCTACACCTTC. It codes for CASSQEAPPRRGYTF. The chain combines TRBV4-3 with TRBJ1-2, with D unresolved. There are 15 residues in the CDR3. Germline CDR1 LGHNA, CDR2 YSLEER. V was trimmed by 0 bases and J by 8 bases, leaving 16 bases between them.

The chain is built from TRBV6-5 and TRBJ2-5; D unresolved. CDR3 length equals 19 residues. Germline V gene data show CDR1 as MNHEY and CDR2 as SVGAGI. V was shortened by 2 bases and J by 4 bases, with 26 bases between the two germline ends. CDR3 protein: CASSYPRQKPVKAPETQYF. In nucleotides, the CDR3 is TGTGCCAGCAGTTACCCGCGTCAAAAACCCGTAAAGGCCCCAGAGACCCAGTACTTC.

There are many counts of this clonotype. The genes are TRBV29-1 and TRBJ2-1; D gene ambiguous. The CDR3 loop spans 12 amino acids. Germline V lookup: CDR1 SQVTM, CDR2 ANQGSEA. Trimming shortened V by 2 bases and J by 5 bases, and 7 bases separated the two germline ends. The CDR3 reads CSVERLNNEQFF. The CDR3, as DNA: TGCAGCGTTGAACGCCTAAACAATGAGCAGTTCTTC.

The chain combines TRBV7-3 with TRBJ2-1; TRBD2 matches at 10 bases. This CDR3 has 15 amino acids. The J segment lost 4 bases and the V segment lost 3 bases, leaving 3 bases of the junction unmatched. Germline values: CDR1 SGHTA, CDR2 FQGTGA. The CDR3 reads CASSFLAGEYNEQFF. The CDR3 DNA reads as TGTGCCAGCAGCTTTCTAGCGGGAGAGTACAATGAGCAGTTCTTC.

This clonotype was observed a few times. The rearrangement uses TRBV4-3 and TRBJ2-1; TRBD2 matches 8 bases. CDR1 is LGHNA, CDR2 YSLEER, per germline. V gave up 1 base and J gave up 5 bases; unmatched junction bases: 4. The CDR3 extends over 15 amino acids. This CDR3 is CASSQASGRNNEQFF. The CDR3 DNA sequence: TGCGCCAGCAGCCAAGCGAGCGGGAGAAACAATGAGCAGTTCTTC.

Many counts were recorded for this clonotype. The CDR3 is CASSLGGTGTGELFF. The CDR3 bases are TGTGCCAGCAGCTTGGGCGGGACTGGGACCGGGGAGCTGTTTTTT. The genes are TRBV7-2 and TRBJ2-2, with a tentative D call TRBD2 (6 bases). Germline CDR1 SGHTA, CDR2 FQGNSA. Trimming took 3 bases from V and 5 from J, leaving 13 bases between them. This CDR3 region has 15 residues.

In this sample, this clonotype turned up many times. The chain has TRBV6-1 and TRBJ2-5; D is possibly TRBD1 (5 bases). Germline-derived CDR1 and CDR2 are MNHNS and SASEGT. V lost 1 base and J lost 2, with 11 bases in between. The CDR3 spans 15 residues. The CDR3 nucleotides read TGTGCCAGCAGTGAAGGGGGCACACCGCAAGAGACCCAGTACTTC. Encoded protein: CASSEGGTPQETQYF.